The entry below describes one T cell receptor beta chain. Its recognized antigen is unknown. No base quality information exists; no much larger clone differs at one position. TCRbeta CDR3 regions were amplified from genomic DNA by means of the immunoSEQ Assay, a bias-controlled multiplex PCR. The authors processed their data as follows. The number of nucleated cells in each sample was estimated by amplification of reference gene primers within the assay. Sequence reads were collapsed and filtered to measure the absolute abundance of every unique TCRbeta CDR3 rearrangement. For each sample, productive Simpson clonality was calculated as the square root of Simpson's diversity index across productive rearrangements. TCRdb holds this immuneACCESS table with in-frame rearrangements only. Some clones are missing; in checked studies, unresolved V genes explain under half, and the rest has no known cause. For V, J and clone size, that table is used; D and trimming come from the DNA. This sample gives 90,000 to 120,000 clones in total; around 80% of them show up just once. The ten largest clones add up to about 4.3% of the sample.

These data belong to a study of blood T cell repertoires in COVID-19 (dated by TCRdb to 2018 to 2020). Regarding the research as a whole: Samples from collaborators originated in the United States, Italy and Spain and spanned both the acute and convalescent phases of COVID-19. The prospective study material was composed of cDNA or gDNA derived from T cells, B-cell-depleted T cells, or PBMCs. Subjects who had been exposed to COVID-19, were actively infected with it, or had recovered from it provided the deeply sampled blood TCRbeta repertoires that made up the dataset. The repertoires were released in a freely available public database meant as a resource for research on the immune response to SARS-CoV-2. Samples came from the ongoing ImmuneRACE study (first 160 participants) plus 1,254 subjects from 6 global collaborators. Nearly every sample came with metadata listing a de-identified subject ID, COVID-19 status, age in years and sex. Where available, HLA class I and class II types were obtained from metadata supplied by the sample provider rather than from assay-based typing.

Whole blood was collected in K2EDTA tubes by collaborating institutions according to the institutions' own protocols. For TCRbeta analysis, collaborators shipped samples as frozen whole blood, isolated PBMCs, or DNA extracted from either of those sample types. The investigation overall reported the following: The quantity of clinical and demographic metadata differed by source and by participant and was supplied without curation.

Taken from cysteine to phenylalanine, the CDR3 has 13 residues. Of all the DNA, just the CDR3 is kept, 39 bases in frame from base 1. CDR1 and CDR2 are drawn from the germline V gene: SGHAT, FQNNGV. At the junction V is shortened by 1 base and J by 7 bases, with 11 bases in between. Sequencing was done on a sample of peripheral blood. This clonotype was sampled from a man aged 70 or older with acute or convalescent COVID-19. The sequence is built from TRBV11-2 and TRBJ2-7; a weak D assignment points to TRBD1 (5 bases agree). The CDR3 corresponds to CASSLVQGQEQYF. The DNA sequence is TGTGCCAGCAGCTTAGTTCAGGGTCAGGAGCAGTACTTC.